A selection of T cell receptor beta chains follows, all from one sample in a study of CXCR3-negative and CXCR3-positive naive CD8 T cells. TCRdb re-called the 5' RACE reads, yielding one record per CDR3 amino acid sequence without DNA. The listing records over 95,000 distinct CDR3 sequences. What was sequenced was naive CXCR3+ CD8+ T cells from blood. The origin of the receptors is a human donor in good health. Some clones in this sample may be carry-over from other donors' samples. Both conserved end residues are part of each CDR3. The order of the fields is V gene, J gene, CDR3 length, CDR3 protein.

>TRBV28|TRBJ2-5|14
CASSFERESETQYF
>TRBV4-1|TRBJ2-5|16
CASSQDVRTGFETQYF
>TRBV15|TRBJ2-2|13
CATLQANTGELFF
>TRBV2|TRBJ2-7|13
CASSHPGASEQYF
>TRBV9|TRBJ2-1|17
CASSERLAGGGYNEQFF
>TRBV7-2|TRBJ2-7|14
CASSLPGGAYEQYF
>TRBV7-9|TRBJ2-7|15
CASSLVPSHSYEQYF
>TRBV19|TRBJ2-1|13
CASSMGLAHDQFF
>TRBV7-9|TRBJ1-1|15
CASSLGRTGRTEAFF
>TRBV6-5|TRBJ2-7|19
CASSYSVGGTSGRVYEQYF
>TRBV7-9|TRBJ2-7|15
CASSLTSGSSYEQYF
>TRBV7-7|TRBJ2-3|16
CASSPPLAGVGDTQYF
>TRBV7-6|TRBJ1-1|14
CASSLSRVNTEAFF
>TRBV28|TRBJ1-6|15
CASSLPDRVNSPLHF
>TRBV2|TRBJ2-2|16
CASSEGGERNTGELFF
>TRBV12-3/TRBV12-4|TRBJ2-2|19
CASRSTRRELRPNTGELFF
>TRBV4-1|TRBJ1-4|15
CASSQGVTVNEKLFF
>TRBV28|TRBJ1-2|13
CASTHEGALGYTF
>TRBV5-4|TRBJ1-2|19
CASSFSLIDYRGRGYGYTF
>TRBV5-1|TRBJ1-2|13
CASRAEGGVGYTF
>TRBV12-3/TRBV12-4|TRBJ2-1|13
CASSSGQYNEQFF
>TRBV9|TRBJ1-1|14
CASSVGPGGTEAFF
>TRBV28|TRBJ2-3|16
CASSLYGDSSTDTQYF
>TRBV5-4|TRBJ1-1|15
CASSLGLALNTEAFF
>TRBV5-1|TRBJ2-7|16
CASSLGQGLVGLEQYF
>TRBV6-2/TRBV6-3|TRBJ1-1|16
CASSLISAQRGTEAFF
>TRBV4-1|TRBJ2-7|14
CASSLALEIYEQYF
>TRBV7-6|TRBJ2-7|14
CASSEGRVSYEQYF
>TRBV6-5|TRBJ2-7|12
CAAGVRGSEQYF
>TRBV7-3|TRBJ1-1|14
CASSLRGEATEAFF
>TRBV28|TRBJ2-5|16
CASRGVTGAYQETQYF
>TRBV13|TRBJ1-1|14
CASSQQGPNTEAFF
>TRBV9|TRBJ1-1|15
CASSVEGGREAEAFF
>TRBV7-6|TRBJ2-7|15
CASSLDDRSNYEQYF
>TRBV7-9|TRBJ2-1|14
CASSEPGLWNEQFF
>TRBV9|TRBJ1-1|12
CASSQGNTEAFF
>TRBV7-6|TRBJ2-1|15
CASSKWDSSYNEQFF
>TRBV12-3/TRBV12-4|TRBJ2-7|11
CASSMSYEQYF
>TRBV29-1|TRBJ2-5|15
CSVEEWDRGYGTQYF
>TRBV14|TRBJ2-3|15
CASSHTTFSTDTQYF
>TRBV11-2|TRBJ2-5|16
CASSLEGFGGLETQYF
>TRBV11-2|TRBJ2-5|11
CASSFGETPYF
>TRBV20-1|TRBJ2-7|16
CSARATSADFAYEQYF
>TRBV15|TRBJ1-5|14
CATSKLGGNQPQHF
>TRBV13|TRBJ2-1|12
CASSAEGSEQFF
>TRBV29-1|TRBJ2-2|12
CSVAGTTGELFF
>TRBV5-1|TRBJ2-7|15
CASSPARGPSYEQYF
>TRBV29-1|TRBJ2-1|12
CSVEETRNEQFF
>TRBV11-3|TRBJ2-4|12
CASSTTGDIQYF
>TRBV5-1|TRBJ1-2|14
CASSLDALPNGYTF